These 15 T cell receptor beta chains share one sample of origin, sequenced in a study of monozygotic twins with inflammatory bowel disease. TCRdb reprocessed the 5' RACE reads and keeps a single row for each CDR3 protein, giving no DNA. There are approximately 340,000 distinct CDR3 sequences in the sample, with 2% held by the top ten. The sequenced sample consisted of blood. The receptors derive from a human donor with ulcerative colitis or Crohn's disease, or a healthy co-twin of an affected twin (not recorded which).

This chain uses TRBV6-1 with TRBJ1-5. Germline loops: CDR1 MNHNS, CDR2 SASEGT. CDR3 length: 15 amino acids. CDR3 region: CASRPYEYSNQPQHF.

V and J are TRBV12-3 or TRBV12-4 and TRBJ1-5; the TCRdb D gene call, TRBD1, has no DNA to confirm it. The CDR3 runs 16 residues. The CDR3 reads CASSFMSGSTNQPQHF.

The CDR3 sequence: CASSIRGETQYF. The V gene is TRBV18, the J gene TRBJ2-5; checking the TCRdb D call of TRBD1 is not possible without DNA. Germline CDR1 KGHSH, CDR2 LQKENI. This CDR3 comprises 12 residues.

V and J are TRBV27 and TRBJ1-6. CDR3 size: 14 residues. Germline loops: CDR1 MNHEY, CDR2 SMNVEV (reference sequence). CDR3 loop: CASSLRSDNSPLHF.

The chain has TRBV10-3 and TRBJ2-5; with no DNA, the TCRdb D assignment of TRBD2 cannot be verified. Germline V lookup: CDR1 ENHRY, CDR2 SYGVKD. CDR3 length: 14 amino acids. The CDR3 loop is CAISDPIGRQTQYF.

The rearrangement joins TRBV7-9 to TRBJ2-2; TCRdb calls TRBD1, which cannot be checked without DNA. CDR3 size: 15 residues. Germline loops: CDR1 SEHNR, CDR2 FQNEAQ (reference sequence). The CDR3 spells CASSLSAPPRGTLFF.

This chain connects TRBV12-3 or TRBV12-4 to TRBJ2-1; TCRdb gives TRBD2 as the D gene, but with no DNA this cannot be confirmed. The CDR3 sequence is 15 residues long. Here the CDR3 reads CASSLVGSGRPEQFF.

CDR3 residues: CASSFGDRRPGNTIYF. The chain recombines TRBV7-8 with TRBJ1-3; the TCRdb call, TRBD1, lacks DNA for checking. Germline V CDR1 and CDR2: SGHVS, FQNEAQ. This CDR3 contains 16 residues.

The chain combines TRBV9 with TRBJ1-4. Germline-derived CDR1 and CDR2 are SGDLS and YYNGEE. There are 14 residues in the CDR3. CDR3 in amino acids: CASTSDATNEKLFF.

The chain employs TRBV7-2 and TRBJ2-1; TCRdb designates TRBD2, a call that cannot be tested without DNA. CDR3 size: 15 residues. Germline CDR1 is SGHTA and CDR2 is FQGNSA. The CDR3 sequence is CASQNQRGTYNEQFF.

The V and J genes are TRBV7-2 and TRBJ1-6; TCRdb reports TRBD1, a call that lacks DNA to check it against. The CDR3 sequence is 15 residues long. The germline V gene has CDR1 SGHTA and CDR2 FQGNSA. CDR3 amino acids: CASSHQDRGLSPLHF.

This chain joins TRBV24-1 and TRBJ2-1; with no DNA, the TCRdb D assignment of TRBD1 cannot be verified. This CDR3 spans 13 amino acids. Per germline, CDR1 KGHDR and CDR2 SFDVKD. The CDR3 sequence is CATGTGTFGEQFF.

This chain uses TRBV12-3 or TRBV12-4 with TRBJ2-7; TCRdb designates TRBD1, a call that cannot be tested without DNA. The CDR3 runs 15 residues. The CDR3 is CASTDTGGSAYEQYF.

The chain has TRBV20-1 and TRBJ2-7; checking the TCRdb D call of TRBD2 is not possible without DNA. This CDR3 comprises 14 residues. The germline V gene encodes CDR1 DFQATT and CDR2 SNEGSKA (reference sequence). The chain's CDR3 is CSAHATRATYEQYF.

The V gene is TRBV20-1, the J gene TRBJ2-5. The V gene's germline CDR1 is DFQATT and CDR2 SNEGSKA (reference sequence). This CDR3 spans 11 amino acids. CDR3 residues: CSAVNRETQYF.